These 21 T cell receptor beta chains were sequenced from one sample in a study of cytomegalovirus exposure and HLA in healthy donors. TCRdb's table, derived via immunoSEQ multiplex PCR, lists solely in-frame clones and lacks some. The sample contains about 220,000 clones, approximately 90% of which appear only once. The sequencing sample was made of PBMCs. These receptors were collected from a woman between 18 and 30 years old in good health and CMV-seronegative.

The gene calls are TRBV7-9 and TRBJ2-5, with a tentative D call TRBD1 (5 bases). The V and J ends lost 1 base and 2 bases respectively, with 17 bases between them. CDR1 and CDR2 from the germline V gene are SEHNR and FQNEAQ (reference sequence). The CDR3 totals 17 residues. CDR3 sequence: CASSLDAGPLGQETQYF. The CDR3 DNA sequence: TGTGCCAGCAGCTTAGACGCAGGGCCCCTAGGGCAAGAGACCCAGTACTTC.

J is TRBJ2-5 and V is TRBV29-1; D may be TRBD1 (5 bases). CDR3 size: 12 residues. Looked up from germline, CDR1 is SQVTM and CDR2 is ANQGSEA. Trimming cost V 3 bases and J 2 bases, with 7 bases left between them. The CDR3 nucleotides read TGCAGCGTTGATCGGACACAAGAGACCCAGTACTTC. Translating it yields CSVDRTQETQYF.

Here the CDR3 reads CAWSVRGAGRAKNIQYF. The CDR3 DNA sequence: TGTGCCTGGAGTGTACGGGGAGCGGGAAGGGCCAAAAACATTCAGTACTTC. V usage is TRBV30 and J usage is TRBJ2-4; 7 bases line up with TRBD2. Looked up from germline, CDR1 is GTSNPN and CDR2 is SVGIG (reference sequence). This CDR3 region has 17 residues. V was pared by 0 bases and J by 1 base, with 9 bases of the junction left unmatched.

The chain joins TRBV5-4 to TRBJ2-2, with a tentative D call TRBD2 (6 bases). The germline V gene encodes CDR1 SGHNT and CDR2 YYREEE (reference sequence). The CDR3 covers 17 residues. V shed 0 bases and J shed 6 bases, with 18 bases lying between them. Written as DNA, the CDR3 is TGTGCCAGCAGCTTGGGGACTATTCCCAGACGAGCCGGGGAGCTGTTTTTT. Amino acids: CASSLGTIPRRAGELFF. The full variable domain, with the rest looked up from reference TRBV5-4 and TRBJ2-2, is ETGVTQSPTHLIKTRGQQVTLRCSSQSGHNTVSWYQQALGQGPQFIFQYYREEENGRGNFPPRFSGLQFPNYSSELNVNALELDDSALYLCASSLGTIPRRAGELFFGEGSRLTVL.

The sample holds a few counts of this clone. The rearrangement uses TRBV19 and TRBJ1-2; D might be TRBD1 (5 bases). The CDR3 covers 14 residues. CDR1 and CDR2 (germline): LNHDA, SQIVND (reference sequence). V shed 7 bases and J shed 0 bases, with 12 bases lying between them. The CDR3 loop reads CASNYRSTNYGYTF. CDR3 sequence (DNA): TGTGCCAGTAATTACAGGTCAACTAACTATGGCTACACCTTC.

The chain links TRBV28 to TRBJ2-6; 8 bases fit TRBD1. The junction had 8 bases not matched to a gene; V was cut back by 6 bases and J by 1 base. Germline loops: CDR1 MDHEN, CDR2 SYDVKM. The CDR3 sequence is 17 residues long. CDR3 sequence reads: CASRAQDRVSGANVLTF. CDR3 nucleotide sequence: TGTGCCAGCAGGGCCCAGGACAGGGTATCTGGGGCCAACGTCCTGACTTTC.

The gene calls are TRBV2 and TRBJ2-7, with TRBD2 identical over 7 bases. CDR1 and CDR2 from the germline V gene are SNHLY and FYNNEI. The J segment lost 6 bases and the V segment lost 1 base, leaving 6 bases of the junction unmatched. This CDR3 spans 14 amino acids. The CDR3 nucleotides are TGTGCCAGCAGTGAAGTAGGGAGGGTTGGCGAGCAGTACTTC. Residues: CASSEVGRVGEQYF.

V gene TRBV6-5 combines with J gene TRBJ1-5; 11 nucleotides agree with TRBD1. The CDR3 totals 16 residues. V shed 4 bases, J shed 7 bases, and the junction held 9 bases outside the gene matches. Germline CDR1 reads MNHEY; CDR2 reads SVGAGI. The CDR3 spells CASSSLGQGGWQPQHF. The CDR3 region has the DNA TGTGCCAGCAGTTCCTTGGGACAGGGGGGCTGGCAGCCCCAGCATTTT.

The chain carries TRBV21-1 and TRBJ2-7; the table's D call of TRBD1 was not tested on the DNA. TRBV21-1 is described as a pseudogene. This CDR3 has 13 amino acids. For the CDR3, the DNA is TGTGCCAGCATGGACAGGGGGAAGTACGAGCAGTACTTC. Amino acid sequence: CASMDRGKYEQYF.

CDR3 amino acids: CASSLVGKQGNQPQHF. The DNA of the CDR3 is TGTGCCAGCAGCTTAGTGGGTAAACAGGGGAATCAGCCCCAGCATTTT. The chain couples TRBV7-2 to TRBJ1-5; TRBD1 matches 7 bases. Unmatched junction bases numbered 7, after V lost 1 base and J lost 4 bases. Germline assignment: CDR1 SGHTA and CDR2 FQGNSA. This CDR3 is built from 16 residues.

Only one count was recorded for this clone. This chain uses TRBV6-1 with TRBJ1-5; D is undetermined. Per germline, CDR1 MNHNS and CDR2 SASEGT. The V end lost 3 bases, the J end lost 3 bases, and 18 bases lay between the germline ends. The CDR3 consists of 17 residues. In nucleotides, the CDR3 is TGTGCCAGCAGTGATGAGTGGAGGGTCCGTTTCAATCAGCCCCAGCATTTT. This gives the protein CASSDEWRVRFNQPQHF.

The V gene is TRBV28, the J gene TRBJ1-5, with D perhaps matching TRBD1 (5 bases). The CDR3 has 18 residues. Germline-derived CDR1 and CDR2 are MDHEN and SYDVKM. With 3 bases removed from V and 0 bases from J, the gap between germline ends came to 18 bases. Here the CDR3 DNA reads TGTGCCAGCAGTTTTTCCGTGCCCCCCACAGGTAGCAATCAGCCCCAGCATTTT. Protein: CASSFSVPPTGSNQPQHF.

The chain combines TRBV10-2 with TRBJ2-2; D perhaps matches TRBD2 (6 bases). Trimming stripped 5 bases from V and 6 bases from J, with 13 bases between. The CDR3 loop spans 14 amino acids. The germline V gene has CDR1 WSHSY and CDR2 SAAADI. CDR3 protein: CASSLTSAAGELFF. The CDR3 DNA sequence: TGCGCCAGCAGTCTGACTAGTGCGGCCGGGGAGCTGTTTTTT.

The chain combines TRBV30 with TRBJ1-2; 7 bases align to TRBD1. Germline values: CDR1 GTSNPN, CDR2 SVGIG (reference sequence). CDR3 length equals 14 residues. The ends lost 5 bases at V and 4 bases at J; junction bases unmatched: 10. CDR3 bases: TGTGCCTGGCTACGACAGGGTTGGGGCTATGGCTACACCTTC. Encoded protein: CAWLRQGWGYGYTF.

This chain uses TRBV19 with TRBJ2-7; TRBD2 aligns across 14 bases. The trim removed 1 base at V and 7 bases at J, leaving 12 bases unmatched. This CDR3 contains 18 residues. Germline V gene data show CDR1 as LNHDA and CDR2 as SQIVND (reference sequence). The CDR3 protein is CASSIGRPGLAGVGEQYF. The CDR3 DNA is TGTGCCAGTAGTATAGGACGACCGGGACTAGCGGGAGTGGGTGAGCAGTACTTC.

The CDR3, as DNA: TGTGCCAGCAGCAGGGGACAAACTGAAGCTTTCTTT. Translating it yields CASSRGQTEAFF. This rearrangement joins TRBV9 to TRBJ1-1; a weak D match, TRBD1 (6 bases). V shed 4 bases and J shed 5 bases, with 9 bases lying between them. This CDR3 comprises 12 residues. Per germline, CDR1 SGDLS and CDR2 YYNGEE.

V gene TRBV28 combines with J gene TRBJ1-5; TRBD1 is a possible D gene (5 bases). V was trimmed by 3 bases and J by 3 bases, leaving 6 bases between them. The germline V gene encodes CDR1 MDHEN and CDR2 SYDVKM. The CDR3 spans 13 residues. The CDR3 DNA reads as TGTGCCAGCAGTTTCAGGGACAATCAGCCCCAGCATTTT. This gives the protein CASSFRDNQPQHF. Looking up the rest from reference TRBV28 and TRBJ1-5 gives the full variable domain: DVKVTQSSRYLVKRTGEKVFLECVQDMDHENMFWYRQDPGLGLRLIYFSYDVKMKEKGDIPEGYSVSREKKERFSLILESASTNQTSMYLCASSFRDNQPQHFGDGTRLSIL.

This clone was found a few times. The chain couples TRBV6-1 to TRBJ1-5, with TRBD1 matching 9 bases. The germline CDR1 and CDR2 sequences are MNHNS and SASEGT. The CDR3 consists of 15 residues. V lost 7 bases and J lost 4; bases outside the gene matches: 8. Here the CDR3 reads CASNPTGGANQPQHF. Written as DNA, the CDR3 is TGTGCCAGCAACCCAACAGGGGGCGCGAATCAGCCCCAGCATTTT.

This rearrangement joins TRBV19 to TRBJ2-1; TRBD2 matches 7 bases. The CDR3 loop spans 14 amino acids. V was clipped by 3 bases and J by 4 bases; unmatched bases: 3. Germline V CDR1 and CDR2: LNHDA, SQIVND (reference sequence). The CDR3: CASSIGSGYNEQFF. CDR3 bases: TGTGCCAGTAGTATTGGTAGCGGGTACAATGAGCAGTTCTTC.

The J gene is TRBJ1-1, the V gene TRBV28; 7 nucleotides agree with TRBD1. CDR1 MDHEN and CDR2 SYDVKM come from the germline V gene. This CDR3 has 16 residues. Trimming took 5 bases from V and 1 from J; bases not matched to a gene: 10. The CDR3 loop reads CASSPRQGLGNTEAFF. The CDR3 DNA sequence: TGTGCCAGCAGTCCTCGACAGGGTCTGGGGAACACTGAAGCTTTCTTT. Variable domain in full (rest from reference TRBV28 and TRBJ1-1): DVKVTQSSRYLVKRTGEKVFLECVQDMDHENMFWYRQDPGLGLRLIYFSYDVKMKEKGDIPEGYSVSREKKERFSLILESASTNQTSMYLCASSPRQGLGNTEAFFGQGTRLTVV.

The gene calls are TRBV30 and TRBJ1-5; the D is unclear. The CDR3 is made up of 13 amino acids. The V end lost 4 bases, the J end lost 5 bases, and 12 bases lay between the germline ends. Germline V gene sequence: CDR1 GTSNPN, CDR2 SVGIG (reference sequence). In DNA form, the CDR3 reads TGTGCCTGGACGGCGGCTAGAGATCAGCCCCAGCATTTT. This gives the protein CAWTAARDQPQHF.